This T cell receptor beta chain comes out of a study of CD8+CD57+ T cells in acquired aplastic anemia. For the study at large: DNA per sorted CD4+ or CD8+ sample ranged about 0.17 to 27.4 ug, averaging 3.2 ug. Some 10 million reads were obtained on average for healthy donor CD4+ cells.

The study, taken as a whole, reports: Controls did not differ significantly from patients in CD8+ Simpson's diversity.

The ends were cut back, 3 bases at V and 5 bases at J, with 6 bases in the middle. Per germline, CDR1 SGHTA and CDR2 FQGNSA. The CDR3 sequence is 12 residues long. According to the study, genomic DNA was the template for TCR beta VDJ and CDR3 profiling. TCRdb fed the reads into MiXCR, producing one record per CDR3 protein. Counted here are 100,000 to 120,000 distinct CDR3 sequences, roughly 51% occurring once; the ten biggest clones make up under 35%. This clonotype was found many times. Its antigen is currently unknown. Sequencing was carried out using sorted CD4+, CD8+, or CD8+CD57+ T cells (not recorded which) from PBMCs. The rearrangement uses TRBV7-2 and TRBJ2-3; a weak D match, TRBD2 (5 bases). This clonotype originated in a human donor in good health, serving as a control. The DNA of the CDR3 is TGTGCCAGCAGCTTCCGGGGAGATACGCAGTATTTT. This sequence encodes CASSFRGDTQYF.